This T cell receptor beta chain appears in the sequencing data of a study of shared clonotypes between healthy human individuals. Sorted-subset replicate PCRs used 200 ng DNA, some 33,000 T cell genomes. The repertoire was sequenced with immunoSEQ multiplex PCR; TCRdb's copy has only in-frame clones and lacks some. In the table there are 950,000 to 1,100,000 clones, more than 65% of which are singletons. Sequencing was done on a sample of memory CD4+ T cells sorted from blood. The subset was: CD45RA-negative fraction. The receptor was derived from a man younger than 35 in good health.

DNA for the CDR3: TGTGCCAGCAGCGTAGGGTGGTCAGATACGCAGTATTTT. Translating it yields CASSVGWSDTQYF. This chain connects TRBV9 to TRBJ2-3; no firm D call. This CDR3 is 13 amino acids long. V gave up 0 bases and J gave up 4 bases, with 6 bases separating them. Germline V lookup: CDR1 SGDLS, CDR2 YYNGEE.